Presented here are 10 T cell receptor beta chains from one specimen sequenced in a study of blood T cell repertoires in COVID-19. Produced via immunoSEQ multiplex PCR; TCRdb's table is partial and in-frame only. The data show around 78,000 clones, roughly 85% seen once. The sequenced sample consisted of peripheral blood. The receptors derive from a human donor in a cohort sampled during active COVID-19.

The sample holds one count of this clone. The chain is built from TRBV7-9 and TRBJ1-2; 8 positions match TRBD1. This CDR3 has 13 residues. Germline values: CDR1 SEHNR, CDR2 FQNEAQ (reference sequence). Trimming took 3 bases from V and 7 from J; bases not matched to a gene: 4. The CDR3 nucleotides are TGTGCCAGCAGCTTCCAGGGGGCAAGTGGCTACACCTTC. This gives the protein CASSFQGASGYTF.

The chain joins TRBV7-9 to TRBJ2-3; D possibly corresponds to TRBD2 (5 bases). The CDR3 totals 13 residues. Germline lookup yields CDR1 SEHNR and CDR2 FQNEAQ (reference sequence). The V end lost 0 bases, the J end lost 4 bases, and 5 bases lay between the germline ends. The CDR3 bases are TGTGCCAGCAGCTTAGCGGGAGCAGATACGCAGTATTTT. Translation: CASSLAGADTQYF.

In DNA form, the CDR3 reads TGCGCCAGCAGCCAAGTCTTCGGGACAGGGGGCAATGAGCAGTTCTTC. Its translation: CASSQVFGTGGNEQFF. The V call is TRBV5-1, the J call TRBJ2-1; TRBD1 aligns across 11 bases. Per the germline V gene, CDR1 is SGHRS and CDR2 is YFSETQ. The length of the CDR3 is 16 residues. Trimming removed 4 bases from V and 6 bases from J; junction bases left unmatched: 9.

This clone was picked up a small number of times. J is TRBJ1-1 and V is TRBV7-4, with 9 bases identical to TRBD1. The CDR3 runs 19 residues. J gave up 3 bases and V 5 bases, and 19 bases lay outside the gene matches. CDR1 is SGHVT and CDR2 is SQSDAQ in the germline V gene. DNA for the CDR3: TGTGCCAGCAGCCACCGGGACAGGGTAAGCATTCGTACGGACACTGAAGCTTTCTTT. Translation: CASSHRDRVSIRTDTEAFF.

The V gene is TRBV10-3, the J gene TRBJ2-2; 14 bases agree with TRBD2. Trimming cost V 4 bases and J 1 base; bases outside gene matches: 8. The germline CDR1 and CDR2 sequences are ENHRY and SYGVKD. The CDR3 runs 19 residues. CDR3 protein: CAISASLGLAGENTGELFF. The CDR3 nucleotides are TGTGCCATCAGTGCCTCCTTGGGACTAGCGGGAGAGAACACCGGGGAGCTGTTTTTT.

V and J are TRBV6-5 and TRBJ1-2, with 8 bases matching TRBD1. J gave up 3 bases and V 4 bases, and 4 bases lay outside the gene matches. This CDR3 is 14 amino acids long. The germline V gene has CDR1 MNHEY and CDR2 SVGAGI. For the CDR3, the DNA is TGTGCCAGCAGTTCCCCGACAGGGGACTATGGCTACACCTTC. This sequence encodes CASSSPTGDYGYTF.

The chain combines TRBV27 with TRBJ2-3; D might be TRBD1 (5 bases). CDR1 is MNHEY, CDR2 SMNVEV, per germline (reference sequence). CDR3 length equals 13 residues. Deletions cut 5 bases from V and 4 bases from J, with 10 bases between. The CDR3: CASSATGADTQYF. The DNA for the CDR3 is TGTGCCAGCAGTGCCACAGGAGCAGATACGCAGTATTTT.

V gene TRBV11-3 combines with J gene TRBJ1-5, with 7 bases identical to TRBD1. V lost 0 bases, J lost 1 base, and 6 bases stayed unmatched. CDR1 SGHNT and CDR2 YENEEA come from the germline V gene. There are 17 residues in the CDR3. DNA of the CDR3: TGTGCCAGCAGCTTAGATGAGACAGGGAGAAGCAATCAGCCCCAGCATTTT. Amino acid sequence: CASSLDETGRSNQPQHF.

This chain uses TRBV7-2 with TRBJ2-7; no definite D call. The CDR3 loop spans 13 amino acids. Trimming took off 3 bases at V and 6 bases at J, with 12 bases between the two ends. CDR1 is SGHTA and CDR2 is FQGNSA in the germline V gene. The CDR3 DNA follows: TGTGCCAGCAGCTTTCATCGAACAACCGAGCAGTACTTC. Protein product: CASSFHRTTEQYF.

V and J are TRBV7-7 and TRBJ2-3, with 11 bases fitting TRBD1. The CDR3 has 15 residues. The germline V gene encodes CDR1 SSHAT and CDR2 FNYEAQ (reference sequence). The J segment lost 2 bases and the V segment lost 3 bases, leaving 1 base of the junction unmatched. The DNA of the CDR3 is TGTGCCAGCAGCTTGGGACAGGGGGACACAGATACGCAGTATTTT. Encoded protein: CASSLGQGDTDTQYF. Full variable domain (rest looked up from reference TRBV7-7 and TRBJ2-3): GAGVSQSPRYKVTKRGQDVTLRCDPISSHATLYWYQQALGQGPEFLTYFNYEAQPDKSGLPSDRFSAERPEGSISTLTIQRTEQRDSAMYRCASSLGQGDTDTQYFGPGTRLTVL.